The 10 T cell receptor beta chains presented below share a single source sample, sequenced in a study of blood T cell repertoires in COVID-19. Data came from immunoSEQ multiplex PCR; TCRdb stores just in-frame clones and leaves some out. The sample records about 260,000 clones, over 70% being singletons. Sample: peripheral blood. The receptor source for this set is a woman in her forties who had recovered from COVID-19.

This rearrangement joins TRBV5-1 to TRBJ2-5; 11 bases fit TRBD1. The CDR3 extends over 16 amino acids. V lost 0 bases to trimming and J lost 4 bases; unmatched junction nucleotides: 5. The germline V gene encodes CDR1 SGHRS and CDR2 YFSETQ. This CDR3 is CASSLARTGGLETQYF. The CDR3 region has the DNA TGCGCCAGCAGCTTGGCCAGGACAGGGGGCTTAGAGACCCAGTACTTC. Full variable domain (missing parts from reference TRBV5-1 and TRBJ2-5): KAGVTQTPRYLIKTRGQQVTLSCSPISGHRSVSWYQQTPGQGLQFLFEYFSETQRNKGNFPGRFSGRQFSNSRSEMNVSTLELGDSALYLCASSLARTGGLETQYFGPGTRLLVL.

V and J are TRBV13 and TRBJ2-7, with 7 bases lining up with TRBD2. This CDR3 has 12 amino acids. Germline V lookup: CDR1 PRHDT, CDR2 FYEKMQ (reference sequence). Unmatched junction bases numbered 2, after V lost 3 bases and J lost 6 bases. CDR3 sequence: CASSLGGGEQYF. The CDR3 region has the DNA TGTGCCAGCAGCTTGGGCGGGGGCGAGCAGTACTTC.

J is TRBJ2-1 and V is TRBV7-8; D is unresolved. V was clipped by 10 bases and J by 3 bases, with 7 bases between them. Looked up from germline, CDR1 is SGHVS and CDR2 is FQNEAQ. The CDR3 spans 11 residues. The CDR3 bases are TGTGCCACACTACTCTACAATGAGCAGTTCTTC. Encoded protein: CATLLYNEQFF.

The chain employs TRBV28 and TRBJ1-1, with a weak D call TRBD1 (5 bases). CDR3 size: 13 residues. Looked up from germline, CDR1 is MDHEN and CDR2 is SYDVKM. The V end was cut by 2 bases, the J end by 7 bases, with 11 bases between. CDR3 in DNA: TGTGCCAGCAGTTTAAGGGCAGGGCTTGAAGCTTTCTTT. Residues: CASSLRAGLEAFF.

Turning to this clone: In the same sample, other DNA sequences code for this CDR3. V is TRBV25-1 and J is TRBJ1-1, with D tentatively TRBD1 (6 bases). This CDR3 spans 14 amino acids. Germline CDR1 and CDR2: MGHDK and SYGVNS. Trimming shortened V by 0 bases and J by 4 bases, and 9 bases separated the two germline ends. CDR3 region: CASSEYGRGTEAFF. The CDR3 nucleotides are TGTGCCAGCAGTGAATATGGCAGGGGCACTGAAGCTTTCTTT.

A word on this clone: The sample carries other DNA sequences with the same CDR3. The chain carries TRBV12-5 and TRBJ1-5; no clear D. Germline CDR1 is LGHNT and CDR2 is FRNRAP. V was cut by 1 base and J by 3 bases, with 4 bases left in between. The CDR3 spans 13 residues. In nucleotides, the CDR3 is TGTGCTAGTGGTTTGGCCTACAATCAGCCCCAGCATTTT. Protein product: CASGLAYNQPQHF.

The chain links TRBV4-1 to TRBJ1-5; no reliable D call. The V gene lost 4 bases and the J gene lost 2 bases, with 12 bases spanning the gap. Germline V gene lookup returns CDR1 MGHRA and CDR2 YSYEKL. This CDR3 is 15 amino acids long. The CDR3 loop reads CASSLAGQGNQPQHF. The CDR3 DNA reads TGCGCCAGCAGCCTAGCGGGCCAGGGCAATCAGCCCCAGCATTTT.

This rearrangement joins TRBV18 to TRBJ1-1; D possibly corresponds to TRBD1 (5 bases). Germline V gene data show CDR1 as KGHSH and CDR2 as LQKENI. V shed 2 bases and J shed 0 bases, with 13 bases lying between them. This CDR3 contains 16 residues. CDR3 amino acids: CASSPFRGRMNTEAFF. CDR3 coding DNA: TGTGCCAGCTCACCATTTAGGGGCAGGATGAACACTGAAGCTTTCTTT.

This chain joins TRBV5-6 and TRBJ2-2, with a possible D match to TRBD1 (5 bases). The CDR3 totals 15 residues. The V gene lost 0 bases and the J gene lost 6 bases, with 12 bases spanning the gap. Germline CDR1 reads SGHDT; CDR2 reads YYEEEE. In DNA form, the CDR3 reads TGTGCCAGCAGCTTGGCTCCAGGGTTAGCCGGGGAGCTGTTTTTT. As protein: CASSLAPGLAGELFF.

J is TRBJ1-4 and V is TRBV6-2 or TRBV6-3, with TRBD1 matching over 10 bases. The trim removed 2 bases at V and 5 bases at J, leaving 8 bases unmatched. This CDR3 region has 17 residues. In germline, CDR1 is MNHEY, CDR2 SVGEGT. The CDR3 DNA reads TGTGCCAGCAGTTACCCCGGGACAGGGGCATTGAATGAAAAACTGTTTTTT. Translated, it gives CASSYPGTGALNEKLFF.